Listed below are T cell receptor beta chains from one sample, sequenced in a study of early T cells in non-severe SARS-CoV-2 infection. A single record per CDR3 protein comes from TCRdb applying MiXCR to the 5' RACE reads. The profile covers about 23,000 distinct CDR3 sequences, with 4.5% to 5.5% appearing a single time and about 10% taken by the ten largest. Specimen: whole blood. The receptor set was obtained from an adult who was a healthcare worker with PCR-confirmed SARS-CoV-2 infection or an uninfected control (not recorded which). Each CDR3 is given with its conserved first and last residue. A D gene is named only where the DNA matches it firmly. Size values are once, few and many counts, or a class for expanded clones, and some rows have none.

d_call,clone_size,j_call,v_call,cdr3_aa,cdr3_nt
.,.,TRBJ2-3,TRBV6-2/TRBV6-3,CASSRTDTDTQYF,TGTGCCAGCAGCAGGACAGACACAGATACGCAGTATTTT
.,many,TRBJ1-1,TRBV11-2,CASGALNTEAFF,TGTGCCAGCGGGGCCTTGAACACTGAAGCTTTCTTT
.,.,TRBJ2-7,TRBV7-6,CASSPPGQGYEQYF,TGTGCCAGCAGCCCCCCGGGCCAAGGGTACGAGCAGTACTTC
.,many,TRBJ2-7,TRBV29-1,CSVVKTSEQYF,TGCAGCGTCGTAAAGACGTCCGAGCAGTACTTC
.,medium-sized,TRBJ1-2,TRBV4-3,CASSQDFVDGPLGYTF,TGCGCCAGCAGCCAAGATTTTGTCGACGGTCCCCTTGGCTACACCTTC
.,.,TRBJ2-3,TRBV7-7,CASSLGTRGDTQYF,TGTGCTAGCAGCTTAGGTACTAGGGGCGATACGCAGTATTTT
.,many,TRBJ2-7,TRBV24-1,CATSDRESSYEQYF,TGTGCCACCAGTGACCGGGAGAGTTCCTACGAGCAGTACTTC
.,.,TRBJ1-2,TRBV12-3/TRBV12-4,CASRGGGRNYGYTF,TGTGCCAGCAGAGGCGGGGGGAGGAACTATGGCTACACCTTC
TRBD1,few,TRBJ2-5,TRBV10-3,CAIIFGTAEETQYF,TGTGCCATCATTTTCGGGACAGCCGAAGAGACCCAGTACTTC
TRBD1,many,TRBJ1-1,TRBV6-5,CASSYAFTGGFGTEAFF,TGTGCCAGCAGTTACGCATTCACAGGGGGCTTTGGCACTGAAGCTTTCTTT
.,medium-sized,TRBJ2-2,TRBV6-2/TRBV6-3,CASSYVRDTGELFF,TGTGCCAGCAGTTACGTCCGGGACACCGGGGAGCTGTTTTTT
TRBD1,many,TRBJ2-3,TRBV28,CASQSGQAEDTQYF,TGTGCCAGCCAATCCGGACAGGCCGAGGATACGCAGTATTTT
.,many,TRBJ2-1,TRBV29-1,CSVAPTRHNNEQFF,TGCAGCGTTGCCCCGACTAGACATAACAATGAGCAGTTCTTC
TRBD2,.,TRBJ2-7,TRBV6-2/TRBV6-3,CASSYPRTSGSRTSYEQYF,TGTGCCAGCAGTTACCCACGGACTAGCGGGAGCCGCACCTCCTACGAGCAGTACTTC
TRBD1,many,TRBJ2-7,TRBV7-6,CASSPGGRGLYYEQYF,TGTGCCAGCAGCCCCGGGGGCAGGGGGCTCTACTACGAGCAGTACTTC
TRBD2,many,TRBJ2-1,TRBV7-8,CASSLVLAGVINEQFF,TGTGCCAGCAGCTTAGTACTAGCGGGAGTGATCAATGAGCAGTTCTTC
.,few,TRBJ2-3,TRBV12-3/TRBV12-4,CASRDTQYF,TGTGCCAGCAGGGATACGCAGTATTTT
TRBD1,medium-sized,TRBJ2-1,TRBV5-1,CASSPDRREQFF,TGCGCCAGCAGCCCGGACAGGCGGGAGCAGTTCTTC
TRBD1,few,TRBJ1-1,TRBV20-1,CSARETFGTGKTEAFF,TGCAGTGCTAGAGAGACCTTCGGGACAGGGAAGACTGAAGCTTTCTTT
.,many,TRBJ2-1,TRBV19,CASRGPGPGYNEQFF,TGTGCCAGTAGGGGGCCGGGACCGGGTTACAATGAGCAGTTCTTC
.,many,TRBJ1-5,TRBV19,CASGMLDISNQPQHF,TGTGCCAGTGGAATGTTGGACATTAGCAATCAGCCCCAGCATTTT
TRBD2,many,TRBJ2-1,TRBV24-1,CATSAASGRAAGVREQFF,TGTGCCACCAGTGCCGCTAGCGGGAGGGCCGCGGGAGTTCGTGAGCAGTTCTTC
.,many,TRBJ2-5,TRBV15,CATSRGDLIRQETQYF,TGTGCCACCAGCAGAGGGGATCTCATAAGACAAGAGACCCAGTACTTC
TRBD1,many,TRBJ1-6,TRBV5-1,CASSLESGTGHSLHF,TGCGCCAGCAGCTTGGAGTCCGGGACAGGGCATTCCCTCCACTTT
TRBD2,many,TRBJ2-3,TRBV7-9,CASLAQREFSDTQYF,TGTGCCAGTTTGGCACAGCGGGAGTTCTCAGATACGCAGTATTTT
.,.,TRBJ2-3,TRBV18,CASSRDYTDTQYF,TGTGCCAGCTCACGAGACTACACAGATACGCAGTATTTT
TRBD1,many,TRBJ1-2,TRBV20-1,CSASFGRQGGYTF,TGCAGTGCTAGTTTTGGTCGACAGGGTGGCTACACCTTC
TRBD1,.,TRBJ1-2,TRBV28,CASSEGQGATNYGYTF,TGTGCCAGCAGCGAGGGACAGGGAGCAACTAACTATGGCTACACCTTC
.,many,TRBJ2-1,TRBV20-1,CSARTLSSYNEQFF,TGCAGTGCTCGGACCTTAAGCTCCTACAATGAGCAGTTCTTC
.,few,TRBJ2-7,TRBV27,CASNKVSGGSYEQYF,TGTGCCAGCAACAAAGTGTCGGGCGGCTCCTACGAGCAGTACTTC
.,few,TRBJ2-1,TRBV18,CASSPVGSSYNEQFF,TGTGCCAGCTCACCAGTAGGCTCTAGCTACAATGAGCAGTTCTTC
TRBD2,many,TRBJ2-3,TRBV7-2,CASTQRRLADPRDTQYF,TGTGCCAGCACCCAGAGGAGGCTAGCGGACCCTCGGGATACGCAGTATTTT
TRBD1,.,TRBJ2-5,TRBV7-2,CASSRGQGGTETQYF,TGTGCCAGCAGCAGGGGACAGGGGGGGACGGAGACCCAGTACTTC
TRBD2,many,TRBJ2-3,TRBV29-1,CSVARPGTSVSTDTQYF,TGCAGCGTCGCCCGTCCCGGGACTAGCGTAAGCACAGATACGCAGTATTTT
.,.,TRBJ2-7,TRBV6-6,CASEDKDYEQYF,TGTGCCAGCGAGGACAAAGACTACGAGCAGTACTTC
TRBD2,many,TRBJ2-1,TRBV6-4,CASSAQLAPPGNEQFF,TGTGCCAGCAGTGCCCAACTAGCGCCCCCGGGGAATGAGCAGTTCTTC
TRBD1,.,TRBJ2-1,TRBV6-1,CASSGADRPYNEQFF,TGTGCCAGCAGTGGAGCGGACAGGCCGTACAATGAGCAGTTCTTC
TRBD2,.,TRBJ2-2,TRBV11-2,CASSFAGGSTGELFF,TGTGCCAGCAGCTTTGCGGGAGGAAGCACCGGGGAGCTGTTTTTT
.,many,TRBJ2-7,TRBV5-4,CASSLEARDSSYEQYF,TGTGCCAGCAGCTTGGAGGCGCGGGATAGTTCCTACGAGCAGTACTTC
TRBD2,many,TRBJ2-1,TRBV29-1,CSGGLAGGINEQFF,TGCAGCGGAGGACTAGCGGGAGGGATCAATGAGCAGTTCTTC
TRBD2,many,TRBJ2-7,TRBV7-8,CASSLGLAGYEQYF,TGTGCCAGCAGCTTAGGACTAGCGGGGTACGAGCAGTACTTC
.,many,TRBJ2-7,TRBV20-1,CSARGPLAKGYEQYF,TGCAGTGCTAGAGGGCCCCTAGCGAAGGGGTACGAGCAGTACTTC
.,few,TRBJ2-3,TRBV7-2,CASSLVGGGRSTDTQYF,TGTGCCAGCAGCTTAGTTGGAGGGGGCCGTAGCACAGATACGCAGTATTTT
.,many,TRBJ1-3,TRBV18,CASSPAAMEGNTIYF,TGTGCCAGCTCACCTGCGGCGATGGAGGGAAACACCATATATTTT
.,many,TRBJ1-1,TRBV5-4,CASSPQGRDEGEAFF,TGTGCCAGCAGCCCGCAGGGGAGGGACGAGGGTGAAGCTTTCTTT
TRBD2,.,TRBJ2-2,TRBV6-6,CASSYSTSGTSGRSVTGELFF,TGTGCCAGCAGTTACTCCACGTCCGGGACTAGCGGGAGATCTGTCACCGGGGAGCTGTTTTTT
.,many,TRBJ2-7,TRBV5-1,CASSLRDGSLYEQYF,TGCGCCAGCAGCTTGAGGGACGGCAGCCTCTACGAGCAGTACTTC
TRBD2,many,TRBJ2-1,TRBV27,CASGGDGTYNEQFF,TGTGCCTCTGGGGGGGACGGAACATACAATGAGCAGTTCTTC
TRBD1,.,TRBJ2-3,TRBV7-2,CASSLVGQDTDTQYF,TGTGCCAGCAGCTTGGTGGGACAGGACACAGATACGCAGTATTTT
.,.,TRBJ1-1,TRBV21-1,CASSKARDRGTEAFF,TGTGCCAGCAGCAAAGCCCGGGACAGGGGCACTGAAGCTTTCTTT
.,many,TRBJ1-1,TRBV29-1,CSVAGQMNTEAFF,TGCAGCGTTGCCGGGCAGATGAACACTGAAGCTTTCTTT
TRBD1,many,TRBJ1-1,TRBV5-1,CASSLNRGSTEAFF,TGCGCCAGCAGCTTGAACAGGGGCTCCACTGAAGCTTTCTTT
TRBD1,many,TRBJ1-5,TRBV6-5,CASRPTGGRNQPQHF,TGTGCCAGCAGACCTACAGGGGGTCGGAATCAGCCCCAGCATTTT
.,many,TRBJ1-1,TRBV4-3,CASSQEGGRSTEAFF,TGCGCCAGCAGCCAAGAAGGGGGTAGGAGCACTGAAGCTTTCTTT
.,.,TRBJ1-1,TRBV6-5,CASSYGSRREAFF,TGTGCCAGCAGTTACGGGAGCAGACGTGAAGCTTTCTTT